This T cell receptor (beta chain) was found in a study of blood T cells in healthy people across ages. Whole-study findings and limits: Higher diversity, along with more naive CD4+ cells, distinguished long-lived donors from aged donors. Diversity estimates from one million T cells were considered underestimates.

This clonotype was observed a handful of times. No antigen is known for it. Using a J-beta primer mix together with a sample-barcoded 5' primer, a second PCR was run for about 6 to 11 cycles. Using its own MiXCR run on the 5' RACE reads, TCRdb lists one record per CDR3 protein. Of about a million distinct CDR3 sequences listed, about 51% are singletons. The germline CDR1 and CDR2 sequences are DFQATT and SNEGSKA (reference sequence). V gave up 3 bases and J gave up 12 bases, with 14 bases separating them. The CDR3 loop spans 11 amino acids. The sequenced sample was blood. J is TRBJ2-5 and V is TRBV20-1, with D tentatively TRBD1 or TRBD2 (5 bases each). This clonotype originated in a woman aged 55-70 years in good health. The CDR3 reads CSARPGPAEYF. CDR3 DNA: TGCAGTGCTAGGCCGGGACCAGCCGAGTACTTC.